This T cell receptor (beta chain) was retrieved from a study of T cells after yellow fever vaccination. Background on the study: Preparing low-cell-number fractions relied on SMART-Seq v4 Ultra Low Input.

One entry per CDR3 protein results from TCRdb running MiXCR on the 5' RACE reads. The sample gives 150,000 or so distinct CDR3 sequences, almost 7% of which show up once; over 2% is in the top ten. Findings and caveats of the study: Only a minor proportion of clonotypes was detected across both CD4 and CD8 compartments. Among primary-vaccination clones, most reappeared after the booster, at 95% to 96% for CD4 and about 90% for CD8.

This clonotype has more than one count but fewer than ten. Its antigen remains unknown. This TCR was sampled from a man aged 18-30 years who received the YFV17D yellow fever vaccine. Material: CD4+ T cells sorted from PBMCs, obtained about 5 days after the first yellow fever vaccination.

CDR3 in amino acids: CASSQGRWNTEAFF. The DNA of the CDR3 is TGTGCCAGCAGCCAAGGACGTTGGAACACTGAAGCTTTCTTT. This rearrangement joins TRBV6-1 to TRBJ1-1, with D unresolved. CDR3 size: 14 residues. V gave up 6 bases and J gave up 1 base, with 12 bases separating them. Germline-derived CDR1 and CDR2 are MNHNS and SASEGT.